This record looks at one TCR beta chain sequence and its context. The source of the sample is a study of blood T cell repertoires in COVID-19. Here immunoSEQ multiplex PCR was the method, and the copy in TCRdb shows in-frame clones only, minus some. This sample has approximately 100,000 clones; about 79% occur once, and the top ten carry roughly 25%. This CDR3 is 16 amino acids long. Germline CDR1 MGHRA, CDR2 YSYEKL. Germline trimming cut 0 bases from V and 1 base from J; bases unmatched to any gene: 3. The clonotype comes from a man aged 55 to 69 with acute or convalescent COVID-19. Sequencing was carried out using peripheral blood. The chain carries TRBV4-1 and TRBJ2-7; 10 bases map to TRBD1. CDR3 DNA: TGCGCCAGCAGCCAAGAGGGACAGGGGAGGTCCTACGAGCAGTACTTC. It encodes CASSQEGQGRSYEQYF.